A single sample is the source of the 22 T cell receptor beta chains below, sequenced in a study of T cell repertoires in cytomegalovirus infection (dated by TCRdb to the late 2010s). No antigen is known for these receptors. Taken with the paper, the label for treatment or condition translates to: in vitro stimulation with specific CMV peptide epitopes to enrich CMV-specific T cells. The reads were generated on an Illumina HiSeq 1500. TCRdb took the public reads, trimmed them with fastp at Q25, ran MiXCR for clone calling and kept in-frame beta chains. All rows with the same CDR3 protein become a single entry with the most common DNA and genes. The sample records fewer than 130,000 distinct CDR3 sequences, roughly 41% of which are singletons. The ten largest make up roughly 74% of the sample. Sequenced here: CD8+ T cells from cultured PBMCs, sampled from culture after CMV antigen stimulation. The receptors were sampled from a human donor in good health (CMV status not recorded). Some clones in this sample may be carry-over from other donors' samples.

CDR3 sequence: CASSVDGSPGLYEQYF. The CDR3 DNA reads as TGTGCCAGCAGCGTAGATGGCAGCCCGGGCCTCTACGAGCAGTACTTC. This chain uses TRBV9 with TRBJ2-7; unclear D gene. Trimming cost V 0 bases and J 3 bases, with 16 bases left between them. The CDR3 has 16 residues. Germline V gene sequence: CDR1 SGDLS, CDR2 YYNGEE.

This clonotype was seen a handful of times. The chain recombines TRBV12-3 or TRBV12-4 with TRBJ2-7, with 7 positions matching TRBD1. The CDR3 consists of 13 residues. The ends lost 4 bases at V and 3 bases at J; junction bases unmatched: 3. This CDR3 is CASSWDSNYEQYF. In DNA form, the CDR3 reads TGTGCCAGCAGTTGGGACAGTAACTACGAGCAGTACTTC.

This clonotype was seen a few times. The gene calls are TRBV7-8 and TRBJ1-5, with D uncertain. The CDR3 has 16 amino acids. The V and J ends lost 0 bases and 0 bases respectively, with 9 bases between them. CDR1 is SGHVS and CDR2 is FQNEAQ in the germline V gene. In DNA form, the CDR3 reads TGTGCCAGCAGCTTAGCACCCAGCCTTAGCAATCAGCCCCAGCATTTT. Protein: CASSLAPSLSNQPQHF. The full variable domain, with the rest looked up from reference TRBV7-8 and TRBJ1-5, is GAGVSQSPRYKVAKRGQDVALRCDPISGHVSLFWYQQALGQGPEFLTYFQNEAQLDKSGLPSDRFFAERPEGSVSTLKIQRTQQEDSAVYLCASSLAPSLSNQPQHFGDGTRLSIL.

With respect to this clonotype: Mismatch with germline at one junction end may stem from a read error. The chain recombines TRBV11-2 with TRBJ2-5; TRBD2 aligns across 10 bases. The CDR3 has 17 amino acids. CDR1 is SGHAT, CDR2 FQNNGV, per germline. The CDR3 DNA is TGTGACAGCAGCTTATGGTCTAGCGGGGGCCTTCAAGAGACCCAGTACTTC. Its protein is CDSSLWSSGGLQETQYF. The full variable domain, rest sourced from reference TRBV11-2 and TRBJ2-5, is EAGVAQSPRYKIIEKRQSVAFWCNPISGHATLYWYQQILGQGPKLLIQFQNNGVVDDSQLPKDRFSAERLKGVDSTLKIQPAKLEDSAVYLCDSSLWSSGGLQETQYFGPGTRLLVL.

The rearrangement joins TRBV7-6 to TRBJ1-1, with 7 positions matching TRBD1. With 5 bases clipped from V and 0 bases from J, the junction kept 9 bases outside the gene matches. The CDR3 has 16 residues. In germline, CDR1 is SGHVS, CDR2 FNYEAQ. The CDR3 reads CASSASGTAMNTEAFF. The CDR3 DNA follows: TGTGCCAGCAGCGCCTCCGGGACAGCTATGAACACTGAAGCTTTCTTT.

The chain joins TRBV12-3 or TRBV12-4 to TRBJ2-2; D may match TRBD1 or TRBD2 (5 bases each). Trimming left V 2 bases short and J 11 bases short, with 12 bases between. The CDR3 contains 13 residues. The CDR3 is CASSLNWDRELFF. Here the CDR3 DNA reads TGTGCCAGCAGTTTAAATTGGGACCGAGAGCTGTTTTTT.

In DNA form, the CDR3 reads TGTGCCAGTAGTATTACGGGGGGGAGCTCCTACAATGAGCAGTTCTTC. This sequence encodes CASSITGGSSYNEQFF. The chain employs TRBV19 and TRBJ2-1; TRBD2 agrees at 8 bases. Germline values: CDR1 LNHDA, CDR2 SQIVND (reference sequence). With 3 bases clipped from V and 0 bases from J, the junction kept 4 bases outside the gene matches. The CDR3 has 16 amino acids.

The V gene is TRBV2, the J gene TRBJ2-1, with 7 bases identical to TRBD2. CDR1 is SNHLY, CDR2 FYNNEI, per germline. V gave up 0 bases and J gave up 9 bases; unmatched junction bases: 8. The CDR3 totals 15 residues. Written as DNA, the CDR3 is TGTGCCAGCAGTGAAGCAGGACTAGGGAACCTTGAGCAGTTCTTC. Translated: CASSEAGLGNLEQFF.

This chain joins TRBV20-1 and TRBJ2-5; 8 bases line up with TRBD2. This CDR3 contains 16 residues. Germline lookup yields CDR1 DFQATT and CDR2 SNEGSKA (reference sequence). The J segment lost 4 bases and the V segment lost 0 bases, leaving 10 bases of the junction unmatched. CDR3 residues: CSARESSGVYGETQYF. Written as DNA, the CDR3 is TGCAGTGCTAGAGAGAGTAGCGGGGTGTACGGAGAGACCCAGTACTTC.

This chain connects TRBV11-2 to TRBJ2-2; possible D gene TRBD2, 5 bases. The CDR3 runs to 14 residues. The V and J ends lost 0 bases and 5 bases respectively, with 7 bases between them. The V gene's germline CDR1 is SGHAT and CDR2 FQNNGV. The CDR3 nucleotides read TGTGCCAGCAGCTTAGATCCGGGGACCGGGGAGCTGTTTTTT. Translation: CASSLDPGTGELFF.

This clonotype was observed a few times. Here the CDR3 reads CASSPGQGAYKNIQYF. The DNA of the CDR3 is TGTGCCAGCAGCCCAGGACAGGGGGCCTACAAAAACATTCAGTACTTC. This sequence joins TRBV7-6 and TRBJ2-4, with TRBD1 matching 11 bases. The trim removed 5 bases at V and 3 bases at J, leaving 6 bases unmatched. This CDR3 has 16 amino acids. Germline V CDR1 and CDR2: SGHVS, FNYEAQ.

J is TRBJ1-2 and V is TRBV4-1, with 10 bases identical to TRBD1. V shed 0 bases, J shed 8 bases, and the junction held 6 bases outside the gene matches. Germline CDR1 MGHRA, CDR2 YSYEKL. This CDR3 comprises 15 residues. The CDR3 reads CASSQDGTGAFGYTF. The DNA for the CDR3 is TGCGCCAGCAGCCAAGATGGGACAGGGGCATTCGGCTACACCTTC.

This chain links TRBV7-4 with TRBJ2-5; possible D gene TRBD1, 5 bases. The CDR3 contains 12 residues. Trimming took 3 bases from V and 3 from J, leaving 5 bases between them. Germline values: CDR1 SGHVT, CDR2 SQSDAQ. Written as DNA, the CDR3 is TGTGCCAGCAGCTTCAGGGAAGAGACCCAGTACTTC. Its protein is CASSFREETQYF.

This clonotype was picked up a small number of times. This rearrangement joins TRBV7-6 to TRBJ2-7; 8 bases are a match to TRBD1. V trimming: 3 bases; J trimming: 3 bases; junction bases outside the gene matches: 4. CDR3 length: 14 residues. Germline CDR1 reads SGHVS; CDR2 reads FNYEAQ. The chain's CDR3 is CASSFGQGGYEQYF. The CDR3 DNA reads TGTGCCAGCAGCTTCGGACAGGGTGGCTACGAGCAGTACTTC. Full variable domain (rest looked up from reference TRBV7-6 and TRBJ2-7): GAGVSQSPRYKVTKRGQDVALRCDPISGHVSLYWYRQALGQGPEFLTYFNYEAQQDKSGLPNDRFSAERPEGSISTLTIQRTEQRDSAMYRCASSFGQGGYEQYFGPGTRLTVT.

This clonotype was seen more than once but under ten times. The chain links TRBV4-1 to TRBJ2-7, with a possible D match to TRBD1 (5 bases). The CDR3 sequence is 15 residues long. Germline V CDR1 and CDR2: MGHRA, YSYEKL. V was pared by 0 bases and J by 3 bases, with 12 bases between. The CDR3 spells CASSQDIQGYYEQYF. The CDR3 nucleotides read TGCGCCAGCAGCCAAGATATCCAGGGTTACTACGAGCAGTACTTC.

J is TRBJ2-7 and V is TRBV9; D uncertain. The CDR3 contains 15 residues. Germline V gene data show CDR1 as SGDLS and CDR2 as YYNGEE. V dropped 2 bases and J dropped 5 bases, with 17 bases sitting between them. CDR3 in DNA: TGTGCCAGCAGCGTGGATCTGGGCCCACCGGACGAGCAGTACTTC. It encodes CASSVDLGPPDEQYF.

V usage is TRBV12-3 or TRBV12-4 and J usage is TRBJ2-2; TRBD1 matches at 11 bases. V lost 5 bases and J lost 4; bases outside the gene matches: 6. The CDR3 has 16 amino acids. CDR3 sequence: CASSTPGQGVTGELFF. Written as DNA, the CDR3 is TGTGCCAGCAGTACCCCGGGACAGGGGGTCACCGGGGAGCTGTTTTTT.

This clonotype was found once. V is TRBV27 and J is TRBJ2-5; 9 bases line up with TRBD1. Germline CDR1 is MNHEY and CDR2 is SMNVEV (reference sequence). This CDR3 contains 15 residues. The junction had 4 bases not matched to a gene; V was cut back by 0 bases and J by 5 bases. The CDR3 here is CASSLSGQGAETQYF. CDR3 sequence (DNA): TGTGCCAGCAGTTTATCGGGACAGGGAGCGGAGACCCAGTACTTC.

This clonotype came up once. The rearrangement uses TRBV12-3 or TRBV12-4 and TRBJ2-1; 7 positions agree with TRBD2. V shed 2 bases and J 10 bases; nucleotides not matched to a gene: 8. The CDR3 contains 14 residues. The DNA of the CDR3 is TGTGCCAGCAGTTTATATCTAGCGGAGGGGGAGCAGTTCTTC. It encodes CASSLYLAEGEQFF.

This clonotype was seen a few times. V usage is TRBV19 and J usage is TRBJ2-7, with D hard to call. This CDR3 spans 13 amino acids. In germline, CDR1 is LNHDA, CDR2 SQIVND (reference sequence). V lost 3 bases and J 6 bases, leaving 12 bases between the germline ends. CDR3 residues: CASSMRSALEQYF. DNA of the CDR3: TGTGCCAGTAGTATGAGATCGGCGCTCGAGCAGTACTTC.

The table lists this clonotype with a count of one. The CDR3 sequence: CASSLDGTSGDRGTGELFF. The CDR3 DNA reads as TGTGCCAGCAGCTTAGACGGGACTAGCGGGGACAGGGGGACCGGGGAGCTGTTTTTT. The chain is built from TRBV7-6 and TRBJ2-2; 13 bases fit TRBD2. Germline CDR1 and CDR2: SGHVS and FNYEAQ. The CDR3 spans 19 residues. J lost 5 bases, V lost 1 base, and 10 bases had no gene match.

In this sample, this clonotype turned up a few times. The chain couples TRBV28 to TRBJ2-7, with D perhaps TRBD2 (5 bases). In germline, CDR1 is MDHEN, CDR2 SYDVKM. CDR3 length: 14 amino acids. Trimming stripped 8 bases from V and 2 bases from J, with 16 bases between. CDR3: CASCPAAGPYEQYF. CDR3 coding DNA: TGTGCCAGCTGTCCAGCGGCCGGACCCTACGAGCAGTACTTC.